The 9 T cell receptor beta chains in this list originate from one sample, sequenced in a study of T cell responses to AZD1222 COVID-19 vaccine. Profiling relied on immunoSEQ multiplex PCR, and the TCRdb table lists in-frame clones only, not all of them. The sample yields fewer than 200,000 clones, more than 90% seen once. This specimen consisted of peripheral blood, obtained on day 0 of AZD1222 vaccination. Receptor source: an adult in good health.

J is TRBJ2-7 and V is TRBV13; D is undetermined. Germline loops: CDR1 PRHDT, CDR2 FYEKMQ (reference sequence). V dropped 5 bases and J dropped 0 bases, with 11 bases sitting between them. This CDR3 contains 14 residues. The CDR3 DNA sequence: TGTGCCAGCAGCCCAACAGACGCCTCCTACGAGCAGTACTTC. Translated, it gives CASSPTDASYEQYF.

This clone occurred once. The rearrangement uses TRBV4-1 and TRBJ2-1, with TRBD2 matching over 10 bases. This CDR3 is 17 amino acids long. Trimming took 4 bases from V and 1 from J; bases not matched to a gene: 7. Germline-derived CDR1 and CDR2 are MGHRA and YSYEKL. CDR3 in DNA: TGCGCCAGCAGCCCACCGGCTAGCGGGAGTTCCTACAATGAGCAGTTCTTC. Encoded protein: CASSPPASGSSYNEQFF.

The J gene is TRBJ1-1, the V gene TRBV5-1; TRBD1 aligns across 8 bases. J lost 5 bases, V lost 0 bases, and 12 bases had no gene match. This CDR3 contains 17 residues. Germline values: CDR1 SGHRS, CDR2 YFSETQ. CDR3 region: CASSLGAGQGGRTEAFF. In DNA form, the CDR3 reads TGCGCCAGCAGCTTGGGGGCCGGACAGGGTGGTAGGACTGAAGCTTTCTTT.

The chain joins TRBV5-1 to TRBJ2-5; possibly TRBD1 for D (6 bases). The CDR3 is 14 amino acids. Per germline, CDR1 SGHRS and CDR2 YFSETQ. The V end was cut by 2 bases, the J end by 6 bases, with 14 bases between. CDR3 loop: CASSLQGRVQTQYF. The CDR3, as DNA: TGCGCCAGCAGCTTACAGGGTAGAGTCCAGACCCAGTACTTC.

The chain joins TRBV24-1 to TRBJ2-1, with a possible D match to TRBD2 (5 bases). V lost 1 base to trimming and J lost 3 bases, with 21 bases between them. Per the germline V gene, CDR1 is KGHDR and CDR2 is SFDVKD. This CDR3 has 19 residues. In nucleotides, the CDR3 is TGTGCCACCAGTGATTTACGCGTAGATTCTCGACGGGGCTACAATGAGCAGTTCTTC. This encodes CATSDLRVDSRRGYNEQFF.

This clone has only one observation. The chain links TRBV18 to TRBJ2-2; D might be TRBD1 (6 bases). The CDR3 contains 16 residues. CDR1 and CDR2 (germline): KGHSH, LQKENI. V was clipped by 0 bases and J by 3 bases, with 11 bases between them. CDR3 bases: TGTGCCAGCTCACCACCGGGGGCGGTGGACACCGGGGAGCTGTTTTTT. It specifies CASSPPGAVDTGELFF.

The chain is built from TRBV3-1 (or the pseudogene TRBV3-2) and TRBJ1-1, with D tentatively TRBD1 (6 bases). V gave up 11 bases and J gave up 3 bases, with 19 bases separating them. The germline V gene has CDR1 LGHDT and CDR2 YNNKEL (reference sequence). This CDR3 contains 14 residues. The CDR3 region has the DNA TGTGCCGCCGGCGGGGGGGCTAAGGACACTGAAGCTTTCTTT. Its protein product is CAAGGGAKDTEAFF.

V is TRBV7-8 and J is TRBJ1-2; 8 nucleotides align to TRBD1. The germline V gene encodes CDR1 SGHVS and CDR2 FQNEAQ. The V and J ends lost 7 bases and 4 bases, in that order; junction bases with no gene match: 14. The CDR3 loop spans 16 amino acids. In nucleotides, the CDR3 is TGTGCCAGCAATGAGGCAGGGGGCGAGTTAGGCTATGGCTACACCTTC. The encoded protein is CASNEAGGELGYGYTF.

J is TRBJ2-7 and V is TRBV6-2 or TRBV6-3, with 10 bases lining up with TRBD2. CDR3 length: 17 amino acids. Trimming cost V 2 bases and J 6 bases; bases outside gene matches: 13. The germline V gene encodes CDR1 MNHEY and CDR2 SVGEGT. Written as DNA, the CDR3 is TGTGCCAGCAGTTACACCCCCGCTAGCGGGAGCATTCCCGAGCAGTACTTC. It translates to CASSYTPASGSIPEQYF.